A single sample gave rise to the 24 T cell receptor beta chains below, sequenced in a study of T-cell memory formation after mild COVID-19. TCRdb reanalysed the 5' RACE reads using MiXCR and keeps one entry per CDR3 protein. The table shows approximately 290,000 distinct CDR3 sequences, with over 7% occurring only once. The sample comprised PBMCs or a T cell subset sorted from them (not recorded which). All receptors derive from a man in his late teens or twenties who had mild COVID-19 (a few samples of this study predate the infection). Cell type and time point are not known.

A few counts support this clonotype. V gene TRBV11-2 combines with J gene TRBJ2-7, with D maybe TRBD2 (5 bases). Germline CDR1 is SGHAT and CDR2 is FQNNGV. The ends were cut back, 0 bases at V and 3 bases at J, with 12 bases in the middle. The CDR3 has 15 residues. CDR3 amino acids: CASSLDLARGYEQYF. The CDR3 DNA follows: TGTGCCAGCAGCTTAGACCTAGCCCGGGGCTACGAGCAGTACTTC. Looking up the rest from reference TRBV11-2 and TRBJ2-7 gives the full variable domain: EAGVAQSPRYKIIEKRQSVAFWCNPISGHATLYWYQQILGQGPKLLIQFQNNGVVDDSQLPKDRFSAERLKGVDSTLKIQPAKLEDSAVYLCASSLDLARGYEQYFGPGTRLTVT.

This clonotype was detected ten times or more. V usage is TRBV5-1 and J usage is TRBJ2-3; D remains unclear. The CDR3 has 14 amino acids. CDR1 SGHRS and CDR2 YFSETQ come from the germline V gene. V was trimmed by 0 bases and J by 2 bases, leaving 7 bases between them. The CDR3: CASSLVQATDTQYF. DNA of the CDR3: TGCGCCAGCAGCTTGGTTCAGGCCACAGATACGCAGTATTTT.

This clonotype was detected many times. The chain couples TRBV11-3 to TRBJ2-5, with D possibly matching TRBD1 (6 bases). Per germline, CDR1 SGHNT and CDR2 YENEEA. V gave up 4 bases and J gave up 5 bases, with 11 bases separating them. The CDR3 loop spans 13 amino acids. As DNA, the CDR3 is TGTGCCAGCAGCTCGACAGGTCGGGAGACCCAGTACTTC. This codes for CASSSTGRETQYF.

The V gene is TRBV4-3, the J gene TRBJ2-7, with 7 bases aligning to TRBD1. V lost 1 base to trimming and J lost 2 bases; unmatched junction nucleotides: 8. The germline V gene encodes CDR1 LGHNA and CDR2 YSLEER. The CDR3 contains 16 residues. CDR3: CASSQAADRGPYEQYV. In nucleotides, the CDR3 is TGCGCCAGCAGCCAAGCGGCCGATAGGGGGCCCTACGAGCAGTACGTC.

This clonotype occurred a few times. This chain links TRBV19 with TRBJ2-1; D is possibly TRBD1 (6 bases). The germline V and J ends were trimmed by 3 bases and 9 bases, with 12 bases remaining between them. The germline V gene encodes CDR1 LNHDA and CDR2 SQIVND (reference sequence). The CDR3 covers 13 residues. The CDR3 nucleotides are TGTGCCAGTAGTATGTATGGGGGCAGTGAGCAGTTCTTC. This translates into CASSMYGGSEQFF.

This chain joins TRBV7-3 and TRBJ2-1; TRBD2 matches at 8 bases. Germline loops: CDR1 SGHTA, CDR2 FQGTGA. This CDR3 is built from 15 residues. The V gene end was trimmed by 2 bases and the J gene end by 5 bases; junction bases not matched to a gene: 5. CDR3 nucleotide sequence: TGTGCCAGCAGCTTATGGACGGGGGGGGACAATGAGCAGTTCTTC. Translating gives CASSLWTGGDNEQFF.

The V call is TRBV4-2, the J call TRBJ2-7; 8 bases line up with TRBD1. After removal of 4 bases from V and 5 bases from J, the junction contained 10 bases not matched to a gene. Per the germline V gene, CDR1 is LGHNA and CDR2 is YNFKEQ. This CDR3 spans 15 amino acids. DNA of the CDR3: TGTGCCAGCAGCCTCCTGACAGGGGTTGTAGACGAGCAGTACTTC. It specifies CASSLLTGVVDEQYF.

The chain recombines TRBV6-4 with TRBJ2-7; weak D call: TRBD1 (6 bases). The CDR3 length is 15 residues. Between the trimmed V and J ends, which lost 1 base and 2 bases, there was a span of 12 bases. Per germline, CDR1 MRHNA and CDR2 SNTAGT. CDR3 DNA: TGTGCCAGCAGTGACTGCCAGGGGCAAACCTACGAGCAGTACGTC. This codes for CASSDCQGQTYEQYV.

This clonotype turned up a few times. The V call is TRBV5-1, the J call TRBJ2-3, with D possibly matching TRBD1 (5 bases). Germline loops: CDR1 SGHRS, CDR2 YFSETQ. Trimming left V 5 bases short and J 0 bases short, with 13 bases between. This CDR3 region has 15 residues. The CDR3 coding sequence is TGCGCCAGCAGGGCTGTGGACAAAAGCACAGATACGCAGTATTTT. Translated, it gives CASRAVDKSTDTQYF.

This clonotype came up a few times. This chain uses TRBV4-2 with TRBJ1-2; 8 bases are a match to TRBD1. Germline V CDR1 and CDR2: LGHNA, YNFKEQ. The trim removed 3 bases at V and 4 bases at J, leaving 7 bases unmatched. This CDR3 has 15 amino acids. CDR3 sequence reads: CASSHLRTGSYGYTF. The CDR3 DNA reads TGTGCCAGCAGCCACTTAAGGACAGGGTCCTATGGCTACACCTTC.

This clonotype was counted a few times. The chain employs TRBV11-1 and TRBJ2-7, with 8 bases fitting TRBD2. The germline gives CDR1 SGHAT, CDR2 FQDESV (reference sequence). This CDR3 is built from 15 residues. Trimming took 0 bases from V and 4 from J; bases not matched to a gene: 5. This CDR3 reads CASSLASGLEYEQYV. The CDR3 DNA reads as TGTGCCAGCAGCTTAGCGTCGGGACTAGAGTACGAGCAGTACGTC.

This chain connects TRBV20-1 to TRBJ1-1; D uncertain. This CDR3 is 13 amino acids long. The V and J ends lost 6 bases and 3 bases respectively, with 14 bases between them. Germline CDR1 is DFQATT and CDR2 is SNEGSKA (reference sequence). The CDR3 nucleotides are TGCAGTGCAAGTTTGGATGCGTACACTGAAGCTTTCTTT. Translated, it gives CSASLDAYTEAFF.

The chain links TRBV12-3 or TRBV12-4 to TRBJ2-7; 10 nucleotides match TRBD2. The CDR3 is made up of 14 amino acids. V trimming: 5 bases; J trimming: 6 bases; junction bases outside the gene matches: 7. As DNA, the CDR3 is TGTGCCAGCAGTCCTAGCGGGGGTAGTCTCGAGCAGTACGTC. Amino acid sequence: CASSPSGGSLEQYV.

This clonotype was seen at least ten times. The rearrangement joins TRBV12-3 or TRBV12-4 to TRBJ1-6; possibly TRBD1 for D (6 bases). This CDR3 is built from 13 residues. Trimming took 2 bases from V and 8 from J, leaving 7 bases between them. CDR3: CASSLNRDSPLHF. DNA of the CDR3: TGTGCCAGCAGTTTAAACAGGGATTCACCCCTCCACTTT.

This clonotype appeared many times. The chain joins TRBV7-3 to TRBJ2-1; 10 bases agree with TRBD2. J lost 3 bases, V lost 5 bases, and 4 bases had no gene match. From germline, CDR1 is SGHTA and CDR2 FQGTGA. The CDR3 totals 15 residues. Written as DNA, the CDR3 is TGTGCCAGCAGCCTGAGCGGGGGGGTCTACAATGAGCAGTTCTTC. Its protein is CASSLSGGVYNEQFF.

The V call is TRBV6-6, the J call TRBJ2-7, with TRBD2 as a possible D gene (6 bases). This CDR3 contains 12 residues. The germline gives CDR1 MNHNY, CDR2 SVGAGI (reference sequence). Trimming removed 8 bases at V and 2 bases at J, with 10 bases between. The DNA of the CDR3 is TGTGCCAGCGGAGGGCCGACCTACGAGCAGTACTTC. Its protein product is CASGGPTYEQYF.

J is TRBJ1-6 and V is TRBV6-5; 8 positions match TRBD1. The CDR3 runs 14 residues. Germline lookup yields CDR1 MNHEY and CDR2 SVGAGI. After removal of 2 bases from V and 10 bases from J, the junction contained 4 bases not matched to a gene. The CDR3 DNA reads TGTGCCAGCAGTTACAGGACAGGGAACTCACCCCTCCACTTT. The encoded protein is CASSYRTGNSPLHF.

This clonotype has ten or more counts. This rearrangement joins TRBV7-9 to TRBJ1-5; TRBD1 matches at 8 bases. This CDR3 has 13 residues. With V trimmed by 6 bases and J by 5 bases, 3 bases remained unmatched. Germline CDR1 SEHNR, CDR2 FQNEAQ (reference sequence). The DNA for the CDR3 is TGTGCCAGCAGTACACAGGGGGATCAGCCCCAGCATTTT. Residues: CASSTQGDQPQHF. Full variable domain (remainder filled in from reference TRBV7-9 and TRBJ1-5): DTGVSQNPRHKITKRGQNVTFRCDPISEHNRLYWYRQTLGQGPEFLTYFQNEAQLEKSRLLSDRFSAERPKGSFSTLEIQRTEQGDSAMYLCASSTQGDQPQHFGDGTRLSIL.

This clonotype was seen at least ten times. The rearrangement links TRBV10-2 to TRBJ2-7; the D is unclear. There are 12 residues in the CDR3. Between the trimmed V and J ends, which lost 7 bases and 0 bases, there was a span of 7 bases. CDR1 and CDR2 (germline): WSHSY, SAAADI. CDR3 in amino acids: CASTHNSYEQYF. CDR3 sequence (DNA): TGCGCCAGCACGCACAACTCCTACGAGCAGTACTTC.

This clonotype was counted at least ten times. The chain combines TRBV5-1 with TRBJ2-3; D gene uncertain. CDR3 size: 15 residues. Trimming pared 4 bases from V and 0 bases from J, leaving 12 bases between. Germline CDR1 SGHRS, CDR2 YFSETQ. The CDR3 DNA reads as TGCGCCAGCAGCCTCGAGCGCACCAGCACAGATACGCAGTATTTT. Translating it yields CASSLERTSTDTQYF.

Only a few counts were recorded for this clonotype. The V call is TRBV5-1, the J call TRBJ2-2; D is perhaps TRBD1 (6 bases). The germline V and J ends were trimmed by 2 bases and 5 bases, with 13 bases remaining between them. Germline V gene data show CDR1 as SGHRS and CDR2 as YFSETQ. The CDR3 spans 15 residues. The CDR3 coding sequence is TGCGCCAGCAGCTTCGCAGGGGATTCAACCGGGGAGCTGTTTTTT. Translation gives CASSFAGDSTGELFF.

V is TRBV11-3 and J is TRBJ2-7; 7 bases are shared with TRBD1. V gave up 11 bases and J gave up 3 bases; unmatched junction bases: 7. The germline CDR1 and CDR2 sequences are SGHNT and YENEEA. The CDR3 sequence is 12 residues long. Here the CDR3 reads CALPTGLYEQYV. The CDR3, as DNA: TGTGCCCTTCCGACAGGGCTCTACGAGCAGTACGTC.

Only a few counts were recorded for this clonotype. The chain links TRBV29-1 to TRBJ2-5; D ambiguous. The CDR3 spans 13 residues. Germline CDR1 SQVTM, CDR2 ANQGSEA. V gave up 3 bases and J gave up 2 bases, with 10 bases separating them. As DNA, the CDR3 is TGCAGCGTTGATCTCTGGCCACAAGAGACCCAGTACTTC. Amino acids: CSVDLWPQETQYF.

The V and J genes are TRBV2 and TRBJ2-7; TRBD1 matches at 7 bases. J lost 5 bases, V lost 10 bases, and 8 bases had no gene match. The CDR3 extends over 12 amino acids. The V gene's germline CDR1 is SNHLY and CDR2 FYNNEI. The CDR3 coding sequence is TGTGCCATCCTCCTACAGGGGAACGAGCAGTACTTC. Residues: CAILLQGNEQYF.